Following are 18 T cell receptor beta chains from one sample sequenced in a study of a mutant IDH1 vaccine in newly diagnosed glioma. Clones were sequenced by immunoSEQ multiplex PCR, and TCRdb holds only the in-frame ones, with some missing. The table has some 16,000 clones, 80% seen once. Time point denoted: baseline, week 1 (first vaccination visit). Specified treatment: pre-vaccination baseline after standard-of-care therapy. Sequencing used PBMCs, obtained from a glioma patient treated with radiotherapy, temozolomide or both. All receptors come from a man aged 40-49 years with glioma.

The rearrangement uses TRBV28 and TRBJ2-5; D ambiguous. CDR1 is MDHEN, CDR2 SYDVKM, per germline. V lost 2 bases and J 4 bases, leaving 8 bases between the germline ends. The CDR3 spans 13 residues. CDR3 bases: TGTGCCAGCAGTTTAAGCGAAAGAGAGACCCAGTACTTC. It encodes CASSLSERETQYF.

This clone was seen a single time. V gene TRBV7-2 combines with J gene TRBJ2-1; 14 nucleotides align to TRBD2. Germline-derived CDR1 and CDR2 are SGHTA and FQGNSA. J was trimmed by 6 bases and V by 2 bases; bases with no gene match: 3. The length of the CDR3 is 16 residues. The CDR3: CASSLSGLAGVNEQFF. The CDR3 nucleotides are TGTGCCAGCAGCTTATCGGGACTAGCGGGAGTCAATGAGCAGTTCTTC.

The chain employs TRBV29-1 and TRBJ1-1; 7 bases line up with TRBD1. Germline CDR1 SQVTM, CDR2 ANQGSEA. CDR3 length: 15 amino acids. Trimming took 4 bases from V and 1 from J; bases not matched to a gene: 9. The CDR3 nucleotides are TGCAGCGTTGGAGGTGGGGACAGAGCGAACACTGAAGCTTTCTTT. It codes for CSVGGGDRANTEAFF.

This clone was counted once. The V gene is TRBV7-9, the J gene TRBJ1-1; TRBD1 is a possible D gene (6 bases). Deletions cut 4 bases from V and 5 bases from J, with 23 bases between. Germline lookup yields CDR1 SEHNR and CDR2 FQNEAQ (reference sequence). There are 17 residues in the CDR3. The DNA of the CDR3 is TGTGCCAGCAGCTGGGGAAGTAGCAGGGGTCGGGGTACTGAAGCTTTCTTT. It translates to CASSWGSSRGRGTEAFF.

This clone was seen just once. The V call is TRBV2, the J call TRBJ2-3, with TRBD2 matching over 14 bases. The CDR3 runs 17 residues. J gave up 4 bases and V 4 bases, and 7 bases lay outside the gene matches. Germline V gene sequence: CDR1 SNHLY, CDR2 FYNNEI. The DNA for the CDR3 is TGTGCCAGCAGTGCGGGGACTAGCGGGGGAATCGCAGATACGCAGTATTTT. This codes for CASSAGTSGGIADTQYF.

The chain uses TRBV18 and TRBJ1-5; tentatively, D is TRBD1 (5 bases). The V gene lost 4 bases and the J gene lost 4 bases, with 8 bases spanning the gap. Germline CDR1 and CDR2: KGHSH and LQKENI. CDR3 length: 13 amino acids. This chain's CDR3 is CASSQSGNQPQHF. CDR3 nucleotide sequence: TGTGCCAGCTCACAATCAGGGAATCAGCCCCAGCATTTT.

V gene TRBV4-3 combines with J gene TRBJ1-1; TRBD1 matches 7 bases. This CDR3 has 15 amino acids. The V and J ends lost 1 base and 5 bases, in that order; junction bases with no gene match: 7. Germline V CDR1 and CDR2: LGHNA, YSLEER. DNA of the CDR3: TGCGCCAGCAGCCAAGTACCAGGGGGAGGGACTGAAGCTTTCTTT. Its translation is CASSQVPGGGTEAFF.

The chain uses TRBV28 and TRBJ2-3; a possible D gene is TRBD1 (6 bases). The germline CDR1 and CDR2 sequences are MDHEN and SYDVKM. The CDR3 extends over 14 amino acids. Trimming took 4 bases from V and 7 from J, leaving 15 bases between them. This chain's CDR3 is CASSSRGLGNTQYF. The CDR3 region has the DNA TGTGCCAGCAGTTCCAGGGGTCTCGGAAATACGCAGTATTTT.

CDR3 protein: CASSLEPGGYTF. CDR3 nucleotide sequence: TGTGCCAGCAGCTTAGAACCGGGCGGCTACACCTTC. V gene TRBV7-2 combines with J gene TRBJ1-2; the D is unclear. CDR1 and CDR2 (germline): SGHTA, FQGNSA. Trimming removed 1 base from V and 8 bases from J, with 8 bases in between. This CDR3 has 12 residues. Using reference TRBV7-2 and TRBJ1-2 for the parts outside the CDR3, the full variable domain is GAGVSQSPSNKVTEKGKDVELRCDPISGHTALYWYRQSLGQGLEFLIYFQGNSAPDKSGLPSDRFSAERTGGSVSTLTIQRTQQEDSAVYLCASSLEPGGYTFGSGTRLTVV.

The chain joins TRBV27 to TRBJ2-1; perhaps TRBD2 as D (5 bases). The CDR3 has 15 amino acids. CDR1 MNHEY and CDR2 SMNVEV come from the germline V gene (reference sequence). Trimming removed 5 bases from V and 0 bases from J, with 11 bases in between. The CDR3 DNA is TGTGCCAGCAGTGCAAGACTACTCTCCTACAATGAGCAGTTCTTC. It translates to CASSARLLSYNEQFF.

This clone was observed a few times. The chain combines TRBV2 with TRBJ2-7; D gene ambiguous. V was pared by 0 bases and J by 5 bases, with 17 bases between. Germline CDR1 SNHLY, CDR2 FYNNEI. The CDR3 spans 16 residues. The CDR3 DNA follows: TGTGCCAGCAGTGAAGCCCCGGTCAACAAAGGAGACGAGCAGTACTTC. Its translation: CASSEAPVNKGDEQYF.

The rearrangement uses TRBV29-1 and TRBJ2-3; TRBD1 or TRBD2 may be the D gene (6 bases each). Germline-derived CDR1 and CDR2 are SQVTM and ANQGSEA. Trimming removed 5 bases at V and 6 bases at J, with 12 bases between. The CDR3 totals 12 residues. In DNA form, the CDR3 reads TGCAGCGTTTTTGTAGGGGGGGATACGCAGTATTTT. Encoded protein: CSVFVGGDTQYF.

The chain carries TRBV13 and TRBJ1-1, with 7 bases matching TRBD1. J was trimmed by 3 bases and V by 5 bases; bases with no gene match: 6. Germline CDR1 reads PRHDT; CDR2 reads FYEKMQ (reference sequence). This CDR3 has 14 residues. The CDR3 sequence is CASSPQQGYTEAFF. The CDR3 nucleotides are TGTGCCAGCAGCCCACAACAGGGGTACACTGAAGCTTTCTTT.

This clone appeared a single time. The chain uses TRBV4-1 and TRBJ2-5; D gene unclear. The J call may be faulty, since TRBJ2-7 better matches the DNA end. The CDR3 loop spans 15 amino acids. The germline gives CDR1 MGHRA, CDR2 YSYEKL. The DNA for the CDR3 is TGCGCCAGCAGCCAAGACCCAGACCCCGCCTACGAGCAGTACTTC. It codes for CASSQDPDPAYEQYF.

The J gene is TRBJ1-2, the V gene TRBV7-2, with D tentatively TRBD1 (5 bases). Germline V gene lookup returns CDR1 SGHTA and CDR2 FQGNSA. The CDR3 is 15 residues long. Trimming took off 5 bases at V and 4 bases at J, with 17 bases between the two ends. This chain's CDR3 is CASSPPARGTYGYTF. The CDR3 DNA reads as TGTGCCAGCAGCCCCCCCGCCCGGGGGACCTATGGCTACACCTTC.

The CDR3 region is CASSLAGVRELFF. The CDR3 nucleotides read TGTGCCAGCAGCTTAGCGGGGGTGAGGGAGCTGTTTTTT. The chain couples TRBV7-2 to TRBJ2-2; TRBD1 or TRBD2 may be the D gene (5 bases each). V gave up 0 bases and J gave up 9 bases, with 8 bases separating them. The germline gives CDR1 SGHTA, CDR2 FQGNSA. This CDR3 contains 13 residues.

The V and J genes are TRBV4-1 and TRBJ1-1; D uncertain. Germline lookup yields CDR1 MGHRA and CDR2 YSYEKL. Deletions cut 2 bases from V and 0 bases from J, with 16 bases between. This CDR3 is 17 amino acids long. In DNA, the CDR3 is TGCGCCAGCAGCCAAAGCTTTTCCCCCGGTCTGAACACTGAAGCTTTCTTT. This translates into CASSQSFSPGLNTEAFF.

Here the CDR3 DNA reads TGCGCCAGCAGCCAAGTTCGAAGGGAGATTGAGCAGTTCTTC. Amino acid sequence: CASSQVRREIEQFF. V and J are TRBV4-3 and TRBJ2-1, with a tentative D call TRBD2 (5 bases). V shed 1 base and J shed 9 bases, with 13 bases lying between them. Germline V gene data show CDR1 as LGHNA and CDR2 as YSLEER. The CDR3 covers 14 residues.